This passage covers 13 T cell receptor beta chains from one sample sequenced in a study of T cells after yellow fever vaccination. TCRdb used MiXCR to reprocess the 5' RACE reads, holding one entry per CDR3 protein. Here the sample spans 150,000 to 200,000 distinct CDR3 sequences, 5.5% to 8% being singletons. This material consisted of CD4+ T cells sorted from PBMCs, taken on the day of the first yellow fever vaccination. The source is a man younger than 30 who received the YFV17D yellow fever vaccine.

This rearrangement joins TRBV5-1 to TRBJ1-4, with TRBD1 matching 7 bases. The CDR3 loop spans 16 amino acids. Germline V gives CDR1 SGHRS, CDR2 YFSETQ. J was trimmed by 4 bases and V by 5 bases; bases with no gene match: 11. The CDR3 here is CASSYDGTGVNEKLFF. CDR3 coding DNA: TGCGCCAGCAGTTATGACGGCACAGGGGTTAATGAAAAACTGTTTTTT.

In regard to this clonotype: This CDR3 fails to terminate in the conserved phenylalanine or tryptophan, so it likely reflects a read error. The V call is TRBV3-1, the J call TRBJ1-4; no clear D. V shed 4 bases and J shed 0 bases, with 6 bases lying between them. Germline assignment: CDR1 LGHDT and CDR2 YNNKEL (reference sequence). The CDR3 sequence is 14 residues long. The CDR3 DNA reads TGTGCCAGCAGCCCGGCCGCAACTAATGAAAAACTGTTTCTT. Translation gives CASSPAATNEKLFL.

This clonotype has a handful of counts. The chain combines TRBV20-1 with TRBJ1-5, with D perhaps TRBD1 (5 bases). V lost 2 bases and J lost 11, with 13 bases in between. CDR1 and CDR2 from the germline V gene are DFQATT and SNEGSKA (reference sequence). This CDR3 is built from 12 residues. CDR3 sequence: CSARPGVGSQHF. CDR3 DNA: TGCAGTGCTAGACCGGGGGTAGGGTCCCAGCATTTT.

There are a few counts of this clonotype. The V call is TRBV7-9, the J call TRBJ2-5, with 8 bases matching TRBD1. Looked up from germline, CDR1 is SEHNR and CDR2 is FQNEAQ (reference sequence). Trimming cost V 5 bases and J 5 bases; bases outside gene matches: 10. The length of the CDR3 is 15 residues. This CDR3 reads CASSDGQGLWETQYF. CDR3 bases: TGTGCCAGCAGCGACGGACAGGGTCTATGGGAGACCCAGTACTTC.

The chain joins TRBV7-2 to TRBJ2-1, with TRBD2 as a possible D gene (6 bases). Germline lookup yields CDR1 SGHTA and CDR2 FQGNSA. With 1 base removed from V and 9 bases from J, the gap between germline ends came to 13 bases. The CDR3 length is 14 residues. CDR3 in DNA: TGTGCCAGCAGCTTAGGGAGGGGTCTCGGTGAGCAGTTCTTC. Its translation: CASSLGRGLGEQFF.

The rearrangement joins TRBV21-1 to TRBJ1-5; the table's D call of TRBD1 was not tested on the DNA. TRBV21-1 is shown as a pseudogene. This CDR3 comprises 12 residues. The CDR3 nucleotides read TGTGCCAGCACCCCGCATCGGACAGGGGGGCATTTT. It specifies CASTPHRTGGHF.

This clonotype turned up a few times. The junction departs from germline at one end; a sequencing error may be responsible. The V gene is TRBV15, the J gene TRBJ2-5, with D possibly being TRBD2 (6 bases). This CDR3 is built from 15 residues. CDR1 and CDR2 (germline): LNHNV, YYDKDF (reference sequence). The CDR3 here is CATSFDGTPGVGVNF. The CDR3 coding sequence is TGTGCCACCAGCTTTGACGGGACTCCTGGGGTAGGGGTGAACTTC.

This chain uses TRBV5-4 with TRBJ2-1; 10 bases line up with TRBD2. With 4 bases clipped from V and 7 bases from J, the junction kept 11 bases outside the gene matches. CDR1 and CDR2 from the germline V gene are SGHNT and YYREEE (reference sequence). This CDR3 contains 16 residues. The CDR3 nucleotides are TGTGCCAGCAGCCCTCAGATAGCGGGGGGCATAAATGAGCAGTTCTTC. Translated: CASSPQIAGGINEQFF. Looking up the rest from reference TRBV5-4 and TRBJ2-1 gives the full variable domain: ETGVTQSPTHLIKTRGQQVTLRCSSQSGHNTVSWYQQALGQGPQFIFQYYREEENGRGNFPPRFSGLQFPNYSSELNVNALELDDSALYLCASSPQIAGGINEQFFGPGTRLTVL.

V gene TRBV4-1 combines with J gene TRBJ1-4; possibly TRBD1 for D (6 bases). Trimming took 4 bases from V and 7 from J, leaving 19 bases between them. CDR1 and CDR2 from the germline V gene are MGHRA and YSYEKL. The CDR3 totals 16 residues. CDR3 residues: CASSLDTQGLGEKLFF. The DNA of the CDR3 is TGCGCCAGCAGCCTAGATACACAGGGATTGGGTGAAAAACTGTTTTTT.

With respect to this clonotype: This clone may be a read error of a much larger clone one base away. The CDR3 DNA sequence: TGCAGTGCTAGTAGGGAAGGTAGGGCCAACGTCCTGACTTTC. This translates into CSASREGRANVLTF. The chain carries TRBV20-1 and TRBJ2-6; no clear D. V was shortened by 3 bases and J by 5 bases, with 11 bases between the two germline ends. The CDR3 extends over 14 amino acids. CDR1 is DFQATT, CDR2 SNEGSKA, per germline (reference sequence).

In this sample, this clonotype turned up many times. The rearrangement links TRBV6-1 to TRBJ2-1; a weak D match, TRBD2 (6 bases). Germline lookup yields CDR1 MNHNS and CDR2 SASEGT. V lost 6 bases, J lost 5 bases, and 14 bases lay in between. The CDR3 loop spans 14 amino acids. The CDR3 loop reads CASSSPGGNNEQFF. CDR3 DNA: TGTGCCAGCAGCTCCCCCGGGGGAAACAATGAGCAGTTCTTC.

This clonotype occurred many times. The gene calls are TRBV5-1 and TRBJ1-1, with 7 bases matching TRBD1. V was pared by 7 bases and J by 4 bases, with 7 bases of the junction left unmatched. The CDR3 sequence is 13 residues long. Germline loops: CDR1 SGHRS, CDR2 YFSETQ. The CDR3 bases are TGCGCCAGCGGAAGACAGGGACCCACTGAAGCTTTCTTT. Residues: CASGRQGPTEAFF.

The rearrangement joins TRBV18 to TRBJ2-3; D gene uncertain. Germline V gene lookup returns CDR1 KGHSH and CDR2 LQKENI. The CDR3 is 13 residues long. V lost 4 bases, J lost 3 bases, and 8 bases lay in between. The CDR3 DNA reads TGTGCCAGCTCACAGGGCATAACAGATACGCAGTATTTT. It translates to CASSQGITDTQYF. The variable domain in full, with the rest retrieved from reference TRBV18 and TRBJ2-3, is NAGVMQNPRHLVRRRGQEARLRCSPMKGHSHVYWYRQLPEEGLKFMVYLQKENIIDESGMPKERFSAEFPKEGPSILRIQQVVRGDSAAYFCASSQGITDTQYFGPGTRLTVL.